Here is one TCR beta chain with its context. The data originate from a study of blood T cells in healthy people across ages. CDR1 and CDR2 from the germline V gene are DFQATT and SNEGSKA (reference sequence). CDR3 length: 14 residues. The V segment lost 6 bases and the J segment 4 bases; nucleotides outside the gene matches: 6. Primers used in a second PCR of roughly 6 to 12 cycles were a sample-barcoded 5' primer and a J-beta primer mix. Each cDNA molecule received a tag from a template-switch adaptor that had 12 random nucleotides. MiXCR, run by TCRdb on the 5' RACE reads, gives a single entry per CDR3 protein. The repertoire consists of about a million distinct CDR3 sequences, with around two fifths occurring once and the leading ten covering around 14%.

J is TRBJ1-6 and V is TRBV20-1, with 7 bases aligning to TRBD1. The source material was blood. This clonotype was obtained from a man younger than 30 in good health. CDR3 region: CSAIPGQYNSPLHF. As DNA, the CDR3 is TGCAGTGCAATCCCGGGACAGTATAATTCACCCCTCCACTTT.